This is a list of T cell receptor beta chains from one sample in a study of identical twins. TCRdb used MiXCR to reprocess the 5' RACE reads, holding one entry per CDR3 protein. The table has about 530,000 distinct CDR3 sequences, roughly 15% seen once. These data also featured in a second study, about yellow fever vaccine responses in identical twins.

The sequenced material came from CD4+ T cells sorted from blood. Source of these receptors: a woman younger than 35 in good health. Each CDR3 is given with its conserved first and last residue. The D gene is left open where the match is weak. Expanded clones are given a class, and other clones once, few, many or no size at all.

V	J	D	size	DNA	CDR3
TRBV7-3	TRBJ1-1	.	many	TGTGCCAGCAGCTTATCAGGGTTGAACACTGAAGCTTTCTTT	CASSLSGLNTEAFF
TRBV18	TRBJ2-1	.	.	TGTGCCAGCTCACCCACCCCGATAGGGGTAAGCTCCTACAATGAGCAGTTCTTC	CASSPTPIGVSSYNEQFF
TRBV5-1	TRBJ2-5	.	.	TGCGCCAGCAGCCTATACCCGGACGGTGGGACCCAGTACTTC	CASSLYPDGGTQYF
TRBV20-1	TRBJ2-1	.	.	TGCAGTGCCCGGGATGTGGGGCTCTTCCCCTACAATGAGCAGTTCTTC	CSARDVGLFPYNEQFF
TRBV20-1	TRBJ2-3	TRBD2	.	TGCAGTGCCATCAATCCTAGCGGGAGCCCAGATACGCAGTATTTT	CSAINPSGSPDTQYF
TRBV3-1	TRBJ2-5	.	few	TGTGCCAGCAGTCTCGCTAGCGAGAAGACCCAGTACTTC	CASSLASEKTQYF
TRBV12-3/TRBV12-4	TRBJ1-1	TRBD1	many	TGTGCCAGCAGTTCACGGACAGGGAAGAACACTGAAGCTTTCTTT	CASSSRTGKNTEAFF
TRBV28	TRBJ1-5	.	few	TGTGCCAGCAGTTTAGGACGGCTTAATCAGCCCCAGCATTTT	CASSLGRLNQPQHF
TRBV4-1	TRBJ1-4	TRBD1	few	TGCGCCAGCAGCCGGGCCTTGACAGGGGGAAGTGAAAAACTGTTTTTT	CASSRALTGGSEKLFF
TRBV7-2	TRBJ2-1	TRBD1	.	TGTGCCAGCAGACGAGGAACTGCAGGGGGCGCCTACAATGAGCAGTTCTTC	CASRRGTAGGAYNEQFF
TRBV7-6	TRBJ2-7	TRBD2	.	TGTGCCAGCAGCACCCGGGGGGGTAGTACCCCCTACGAGCAGTACTTC	CASSTRGGSTPYEQYF
TRBV2	TRBJ1-1	.	few	TGTGCCAGCAGTCCAGGCGGGGGCTTCACTGAAGCTTTCTTT	CASSPGGGFTEAFF
TRBV7-2	TRBJ2-3	.	few	TGTGCCAGCAGCTTAGTGGGGATGGGGGCAGATACGCAGTATTTT	CASSLVGMGADTQYF
TRBV20-1	TRBJ1-1	TRBD1	.	TGCAGTGCTAGTTCAGTAGGGACAGGTGAAGCTTTCTTT	CSASSVGTGEAFF
TRBV6-5	TRBJ2-2	TRBD1	.	TGTGCCAGCAGTTACTCCCGAGGGGGCCTGAACACCGGGGAGCTGTTTTTT	CASSYSRGGLNTGELFF
TRBV5-1	TRBJ2-3	.	.	TGCGCCAGCAGCCGGAGACAAGTAAGCACAGATACGCAGTATTTT	CASSRRQVSTDTQYF
TRBV7-9	TRBJ2-5	TRBD1	few	TGTGCCAGCAGCGCTGTACAGGGGGTGCATCTAGGGACCCAGTACTTC	CASSAVQGVHLGTQYF
TRBV6-1	TRBJ1-6	.	.	TGTGCCAGCAGTGAAGGGTCAGCACTTTGGAATTCACCCCTCCACTTT	CASSEGSALWNSPLHF
TRBV7-8	TRBJ2-2	.	.	TGTGCCAGCAGCTCTCGGGACCAGAACACCGGGGAGCTGTTTTTT	CASSSRDQNTGELFF
TRBV5-1	TRBJ2-2	TRBD2	few	TGCGCCAGCCGACGAACTAGCGATACCGGGGAGCTGTTTTTT	CASRRTSDTGELFF
TRBV4-1	TRBJ2-7	.	few	TGCGCCAGCAGCTGGACCGGGACCCAGATCAGCAAGCAGTACTTC	CASSWTGTQISKQYF
TRBV5-6	TRBJ2-1	.	.	TGTGCCAGCAGCTTGGCCGGCAGGGTCCATGAGCAGTTCTTC	CASSLAGRVHEQFF
TRBV29-1	TRBJ2-1	TRBD2	few	TGCAGCGTTGAAGGCGGGACTAGCGGTTACAATGAGCAGTTCTTC	CSVEGGTSGYNEQFF
TRBV3-1	TRBJ2-1	.	.	TGTGCCAGCAGCCAACAGAGCCTAGGACATAATCTCCAGTTCTTC	CASSQQSLGHNLQFF
TRBV6-2/TRBV6-3	TRBJ2-7	.	.	TGTGCCAGCAGTTACAAGGGTAGCGGTCACTACGAGCAGTACTTC	CASSYKGSGHYEQYF
TRBV7-8	TRBJ2-3	TRBD2	.	TGTGCCAGCAGCAGATATGACCCGGGACTAGCGACGACAGATACGCAGTATTTT	CASSRYDPGLATTDTQYF
TRBV5-1	TRBJ2-3	TRBD2	few	TGCGCCAGCAGCTCCGGGACTAGCGGAGATACGCAGTATTTT	CASSSGTSGDTQYF
TRBV20-1	TRBJ2-1	.	.	TGCAGTGCTAGAGATTTGAGGACCGTGACCTACAATGAGCAGTTCTTC	CSARDLRTVTYNEQFF
TRBV7-9	TRBJ1-1	.	.	TGTGCCAGCAGCCACCGGGACCGAAACACTGAAGCTTTCTTT	CASSHRDRNTEAFF
TRBV28	TRBJ2-7	.	few	TGTGCCAGCAGGAGGCCACGAGGAATCTACGAGCAGTACTTC	CASRRPRGIYEQYF
TRBV4-1	TRBJ2-2	.	.	TGCGCCAGCAGCCCCTGGGCAGGGGCGAGGACCGGGGAGCTGTTTTTT	CASSPWAGARTGELFF
TRBV28	TRBJ1-2	.	.	TGTGCCAGCAGTTTTAGGTTTAGCGGCTACACCTTC	CASSFRFSGYTF
TRBV29-1	TRBJ2-1	TRBD1	.	TGCAGCGTCAGGGGGACGGAGGAGCAGTTCTTC	CSVRGTEEQFF
TRBV28	TRBJ2-5	.	few	TGTGCCAGCAGTCCGATTGAGGGACGAAAGACCCAGTACTTC	CASSPIEGRKTQYF
TRBV20-1	TRBJ1-2	TRBD1	.	TGCAGTGCTAGTCCACAGGGGTCGGGTGGCTACACCTTC	CSASPQGSGGYTF
TRBV2	TRBJ2-3	TRBD2	few	TGTGCCAGCAGGACCGGGACTAGCGGTTTGACTAGCACAGATACGCAGTATTTT	CASRTGTSGLTSTDTQYF
TRBV5-8	TRBJ2-3	TRBD2	.	TGTGCCAGCAGCCCGGGGGCTAGCGGGAGCACAGATACGCAGTATTTT	CASSPGASGSTDTQYF
TRBV7-8	TRBJ2-5	.	few	TGTGCCAGCAGCTCCCCCCGCCCGGACCACGAGACCCAGTACTTC	CASSSPRPDHETQYF
TRBV6-1	TRBJ2-1	.	few	TGTGCCAGCAGTGTGGGGATCACCAATGAGCAGTTCTTC	CASSVGITNEQFF
TRBV5-1	TRBJ2-2	.	few	TGCGCCAGCAGGCAATACGACAGCCTCACCGGGGAGCTGTTTTTT	CASRQYDSLTGELFF
TRBV15	TRBJ1-5	TRBD1	few	TGTGCCACCAGCAGAAAAGACAGGGTTGGGGAGCCCCAGCATTTT	CATSRKDRVGEPQHF
TRBV20-1	TRBJ2-1	.	.	TGCAGTGCTAGTATCGAAAGCTCCTACAATGAGCAGTTCTTC	CSASIESSYNEQFF
TRBV5-6	TRBJ2-3	TRBD1	.	TGTGCCAGCAGCTTGGTAGGGACAGGGTTGGCAGATACGCAGTATTTT	CASSLVGTGLADTQYF
TRBV12-3/TRBV12-4	TRBJ2-6	.	.	TGTGCCAGCAGTTTACAGGGTAACTCTGGGGCCAACGTCCTGACTTTC	CASSLQGNSGANVLTF
TRBV20-1	TRBJ2-7	.	.	TGCAGTGCTAGCGGAGGGGGTGACTACGAGCAGTACTTC	CSASGGGDYEQYF
TRBV10-2	TRBJ1-1	TRBD1	few	TGCGCCAGCAGTAGCATTGACAGGGGAGGGACTGAAGCTTTCTTT	CASSSIDRGGTEAFF
TRBV2	TRBJ2-7	.	few	TGTGCCAGCGTCCGGACCTCGAGCTCCTACGAGCAGTACTTC	CASVRTSSSYEQYF
TRBV11-2	TRBJ2-4	.	few	TGTGCCAGCAGCTTAGAACGGGGGCGCTTCATGAACATTCAGTACTTC	CASSLERGRFMNIQYF
TRBV18	TRBJ1-5	TRBD1	.	TGTGCCAGCTCCTCGGGACAGACTAGCAATCAGCCCCAGCATTTT	CASSSGQTSNQPQHF
TRBV6-5	TRBJ1-4	.	.	TGTGCCAGCAGTTACCGAGGCAAGGAAAAACTGTTTTTT	CASSYRGKEKLFF
TRBV7-9	TRBJ2-5	.	few	TGTGCCAGCAGCCCCCGCGATCGAGAGACCCAGTACTTC	CASSPRDRETQYF